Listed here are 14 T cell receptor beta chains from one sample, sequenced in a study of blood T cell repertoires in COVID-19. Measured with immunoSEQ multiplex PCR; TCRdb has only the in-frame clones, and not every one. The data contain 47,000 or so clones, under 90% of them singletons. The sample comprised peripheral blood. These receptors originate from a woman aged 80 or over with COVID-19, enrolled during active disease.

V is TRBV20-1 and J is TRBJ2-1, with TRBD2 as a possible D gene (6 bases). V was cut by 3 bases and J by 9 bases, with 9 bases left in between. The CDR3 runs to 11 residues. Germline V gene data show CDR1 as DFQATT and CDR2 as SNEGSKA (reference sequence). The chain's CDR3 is CSASGSAEQFF. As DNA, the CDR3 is TGCAGTGCTAGCGGGAGTGCTGAGCAGTTCTTC.

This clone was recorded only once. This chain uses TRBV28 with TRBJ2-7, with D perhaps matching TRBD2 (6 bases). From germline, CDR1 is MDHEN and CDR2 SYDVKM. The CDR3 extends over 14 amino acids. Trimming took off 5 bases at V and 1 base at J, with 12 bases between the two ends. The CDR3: CASSKGTASYEQYF. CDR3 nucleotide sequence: TGTGCCAGCAGTAAAGGGACTGCTTCCTACGAGCAGTACTTC.

The CDR3: CASSAQGSNSPLHF. For the CDR3, the DNA is TGTGCCAGTAGTGCTCAGGGTTCCAATTCACCCCTCCACTTT. The chain has TRBV19 and TRBJ1-6; maybe TRBD1 (5 bases). The CDR3 runs to 14 residues. Trimming cost V 5 bases and J 7 bases, with 12 bases left between them. Germline CDR1 reads LNHDA; CDR2 reads SQIVND (reference sequence).

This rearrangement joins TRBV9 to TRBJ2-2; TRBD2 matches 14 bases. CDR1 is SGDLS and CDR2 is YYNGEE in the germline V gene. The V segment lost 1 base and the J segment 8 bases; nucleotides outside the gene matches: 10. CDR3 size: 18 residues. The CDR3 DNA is TGTGCCAGCAGCGTACGAGGACTAGCGGGAGGAAGTGGTGGGGAGCTGTTTTTT. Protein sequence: CASSVRGLAGGSGGELFF.

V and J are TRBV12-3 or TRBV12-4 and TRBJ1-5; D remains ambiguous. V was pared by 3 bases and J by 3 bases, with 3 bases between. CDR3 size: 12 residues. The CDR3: CASSFYNQPQHF. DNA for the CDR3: TGTGCCAGCAGTTTTTACAATCAGCCCCAGCATTTT.

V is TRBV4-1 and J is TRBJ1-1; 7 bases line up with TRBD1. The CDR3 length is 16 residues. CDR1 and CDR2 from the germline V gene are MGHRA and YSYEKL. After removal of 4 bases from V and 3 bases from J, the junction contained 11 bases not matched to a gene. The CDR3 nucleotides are TGCGCCAGCAGCCTAACCGGACAGGCTTGGTACACTGAAGCTTTCTTT. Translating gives CASSLTGQAWYTEAFF.

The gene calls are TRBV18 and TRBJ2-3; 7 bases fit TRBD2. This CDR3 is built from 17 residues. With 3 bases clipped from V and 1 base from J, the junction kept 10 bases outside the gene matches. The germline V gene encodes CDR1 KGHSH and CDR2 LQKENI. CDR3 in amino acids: CASSPLGAGFGTDTQYF. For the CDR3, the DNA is TGTGCCAGCTCACCTCTAGGAGCGGGATTTGGCACAGATACGCAGTATTTT.

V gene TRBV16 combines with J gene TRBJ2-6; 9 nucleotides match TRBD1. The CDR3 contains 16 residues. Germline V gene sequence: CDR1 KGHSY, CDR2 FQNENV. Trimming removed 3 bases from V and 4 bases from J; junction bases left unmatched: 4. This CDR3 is CASSQGTGTGANVLTF. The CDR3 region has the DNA TGTGCCAGCAGCCAGGGGACAGGGACCGGGGCCAACGTCCTGACTTTC. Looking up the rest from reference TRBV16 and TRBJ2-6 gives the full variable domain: GEEVAQTPKHLVRGEGQKAKLYCAPIKGHSYVFWYQQVLKNEFKFLISFQNENVFDETGMPKERFSAKCLPNSPCSLEIQATKLEDSAVYFCASSQGTGTGANVLTFGAGSRLTVL.

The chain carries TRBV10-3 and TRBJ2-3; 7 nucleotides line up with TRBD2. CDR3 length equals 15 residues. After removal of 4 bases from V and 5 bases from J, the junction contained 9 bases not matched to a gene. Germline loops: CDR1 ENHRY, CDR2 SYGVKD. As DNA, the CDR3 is TGTGCCATCAGTGGAGGTCAGCGGGATGTAGATACGCAGTATTTT. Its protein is CAISGGQRDVDTQYF.

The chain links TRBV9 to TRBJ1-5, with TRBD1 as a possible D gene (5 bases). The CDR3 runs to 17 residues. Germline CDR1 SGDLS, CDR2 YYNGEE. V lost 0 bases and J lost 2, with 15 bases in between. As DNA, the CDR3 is TGTGCCAGCAGCGTAGAAGTAAGGGGCAGAGGCAATCAGCCCCAGCATTTT. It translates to CASSVEVRGRGNQPQHF.

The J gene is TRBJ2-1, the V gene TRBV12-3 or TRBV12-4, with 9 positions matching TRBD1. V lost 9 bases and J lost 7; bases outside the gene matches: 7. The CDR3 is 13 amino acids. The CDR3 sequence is CASRKDRGNEQFF. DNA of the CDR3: TGTGCCAGTCGAAAGGACAGGGGAAATGAGCAGTTCTTC.

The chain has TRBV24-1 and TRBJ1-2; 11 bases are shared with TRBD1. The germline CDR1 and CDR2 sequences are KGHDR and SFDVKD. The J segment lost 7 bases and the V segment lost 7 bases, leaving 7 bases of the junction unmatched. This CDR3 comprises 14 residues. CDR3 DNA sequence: TGTGCCACCAGAGGACAGGGGGCCTCCGGTGGCTACACCTTC. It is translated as CATRGQGASGGYTF.

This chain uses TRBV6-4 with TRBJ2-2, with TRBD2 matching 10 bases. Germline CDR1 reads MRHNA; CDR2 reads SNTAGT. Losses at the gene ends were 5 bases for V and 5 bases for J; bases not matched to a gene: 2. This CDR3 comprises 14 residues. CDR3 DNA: TGTGCCAGCAGTCCGACTAGCGGGACCGGGGAGCTGTTTTTT. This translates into CASSPTSGTGELFF.

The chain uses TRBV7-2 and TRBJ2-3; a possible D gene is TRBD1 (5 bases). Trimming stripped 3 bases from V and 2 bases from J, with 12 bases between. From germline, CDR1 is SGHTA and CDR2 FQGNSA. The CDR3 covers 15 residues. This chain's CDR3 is CASSFFGHPTDTQYF. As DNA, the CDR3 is TGTGCCAGCAGCTTCTTCGGACACCCCACAGATACGCAGTATTTT.